Presented here are 29 T cell receptor beta chains from one specimen sequenced in a study of blood T cell repertoires in COVID-19. Using immunoSEQ multiplex PCR, the repertoire was profiled, and TCRdb retains in-frame clones only, with some absent. This sample carries around 220,000 clones, 88% of them seen once, and the ten largest clones take around 15%. Material: PBMCs or T cells enriched from blood (not recorded which). The receptors originated from a woman aged 45-65 years with acute COVID-19.

This chain uses TRBV7-3 with TRBJ2-3; 9 bases match TRBD2. V was pared by 8 bases and J by 2 bases, with 8 bases of the junction left unmatched. CDR1 is SGHTA and CDR2 is FQGTGA in the germline V gene. This CDR3 has 15 residues. In DNA, the CDR3 is TGTGCCAGCTCGATCCTAGCGGGAAACACAGATACGCAGTATTTT. It encodes CASSILAGNTDTQYF.

V gene TRBV28 combines with J gene TRBJ1-3; D ambiguous. The CDR3 loop spans 13 amino acids. V was pared by 7 bases and J by 2 bases, with 9 bases between. The V gene's germline CDR1 is MDHEN and CDR2 SYDVKM. For the CDR3, the DNA is TGTGCCAGCACCCAGTACCCTGGAAACACCATATATTTT. Amino acids: CASTQYPGNTIYF.

CDR3 nucleotides: TGTGCCAGCAGCTTAGGGCTTCCCAGCACAGATACGCAGTATTTT. It yields the protein CASSLGLPSTDTQYF. This chain uses TRBV7-2 with TRBJ2-3; no firm D call. V was pared by 1 base and J by 0 bases, with 8 bases between. This CDR3 has 15 residues. CDR1 and CDR2 from the germline V gene are SGHTA and FQGNSA.

The V call is TRBV2, the J call TRBJ2-1; 10 bases are shared with TRBD2. J gave up 7 bases and V 5 bases, and 2 bases lay outside the gene matches. Germline V gene sequence: CDR1 SNHLY, CDR2 FYNNEI. The CDR3 is made up of 13 amino acids. CDR3 loop: CASSWTSGNEQFF. CDR3 nucleotide sequence: TGTGCCAGCAGTTGGACTAGCGGAAATGAGCAGTTCTTC.

V usage is TRBV25-1 and J usage is TRBJ2-3; tentatively, D is TRBD2 (5 bases). CDR1 and CDR2 from the germline V gene are MGHDK and SYGVNS. This CDR3 spans 15 amino acids. Trimming shortened V by 5 bases and J by 2 bases, and 14 bases separated the two germline ends. CDR3 nucleotides: TGTGCCAGCAGTTCTAGCCCGAGCCCCACAGATACGCAGTATTTT. The encoded protein is CASSSSPSPTDTQYF.

The rearrangement joins TRBV7-3 to TRBJ1-1, with no clear D. The CDR3 runs 14 residues. Germline lookup yields CDR1 SGHTA and CDR2 FQGTGA. Trimming stripped 3 bases from V and 2 bases from J, with 10 bases between. CDR3 bases: TGTGCCAGCAGCTTGGGAGGAGTAAACACTGAAGCTTTCTTT. Translating it yields CASSLGGVNTEAFF.

The gene calls are TRBV9 and TRBJ2-1; maybe TRBD2 (6 bases). This CDR3 contains 13 residues. The V end lost 4 bases, the J end lost 6 bases, and 11 bases lay between the germline ends. Germline assignment: CDR1 SGDLS and CDR2 YYNGEE. In nucleotides, the CDR3 is TGTGCCAGCAGCCCTATACTAGCCAATGAGCAGTTCTTC. This sequence encodes CASSPILANEQFF.

This rearrangement joins TRBV3-1 (or the pseudogene TRBV3-2) to TRBJ2-1, with 10 positions matching TRBD1. The CDR3 has 16 amino acids. Trimming took 2 bases from V and 3 from J; bases not matched to a gene: 4. Germline V gene lookup returns CDR1 LGHDT and CDR2 YNNKEL (reference sequence). The CDR3 nucleotides read TGTGCCAGCAGCCAACGGGACAGGGGTCTCTACAATGAGCAGTTCTTC. This encodes CASSQRDRGLYNEQFF.

This clone was picked up a small number of times. V and J are TRBV4-2 and TRBJ2-7, with D perhaps matching TRBD2 (5 bases). CDR1 is LGHNA and CDR2 is YNFKEQ in the germline V gene. V was cut by 0 bases and J by 2 bases, with 8 bases left in between. This CDR3 is 14 amino acids long. CDR3 in DNA: TGTGCCAGCAGCCAAGAAAGCGGACCCTACGAGCAGTACTTC. Protein sequence: CASSQESGPYEQYF.

The chain combines TRBV6-5 with TRBJ1-2; 8 nucleotides agree with TRBD1. The CDR3 extends over 14 amino acids. Germline lookup yields CDR1 MNHEY and CDR2 SVGAGI. V trimming: 7 bases; J trimming: 2 bases; junction bases outside the gene matches: 6. The CDR3 region has the DNA TGTGCCAGCACCACTGGACAGGGAAACTATGGCTACACCTTC. It is translated as CASTTGQGNYGYTF.

This chain connects TRBV18 to TRBJ2-3; D not certain. The germline V and J ends were trimmed by 6 bases and 6 bases, with 10 bases remaining between them. The CDR3 runs to 12 residues. Germline V gene lookup returns CDR1 KGHSH and CDR2 LQKENI. Written as DNA, the CDR3 is TGTGCCAGCTCCGTGAGCCTGGATACGCAGTATTTT. Protein sequence: CASSVSLDTQYF.

The J gene is TRBJ2-1, the V gene TRBV28, with 10 bases identical to TRBD2. Germline CDR1 reads MDHEN; CDR2 reads SYDVKM. The V segment lost 8 bases and the J segment 6 bases; nucleotides outside the gene matches: 10. The CDR3 contains 15 residues. CDR3 residues: CASGVSGRRGNEQFF. The CDR3 DNA reads TGTGCCAGCGGGGTTAGCGGGAGGAGAGGCAATGAGCAGTTCTTC.

This clone has a handful of counts. J is TRBJ1-2 and V is TRBV28, with no clear D. Per germline, CDR1 MDHEN and CDR2 SYDVKM. V lost 6 bases and J 7 bases, leaving 12 bases between the germline ends. This CDR3 spans 12 amino acids. CDR3: CASSTPTSGYTF. The CDR3 DNA is TGTGCCAGCAGCACCCCCACATCTGGCTACACCTTC.

This clone was counted a few times. The chain combines TRBV27 with TRBJ2-3; D not certain. V was pared by 6 bases and J by 2 bases, with 3 bases between. Germline lookup yields CDR1 MNHEY and CDR2 SMNVEV (reference sequence). The CDR3 has 11 residues. CDR3 DNA sequence: TGTGCCAGCAGCCACACAGATACGCAGTATTTT. It translates to CASSHTDTQYF.

V usage is TRBV4-2 and J usage is TRBJ2-1; D not certain. The CDR3 consists of 16 residues. CDR1 and CDR2 (germline): LGHNA, YNFKEQ. Trimming cost V 0 bases and J 4 bases, with 13 bases left between them. This chain's CDR3 is CASSQDVWRMYNEQFF. CDR3 sequence (DNA): TGTGCCAGCAGCCAAGATGTGTGGCGGATGTACAATGAGCAGTTCTTC.

This clone was observed once. This chain links TRBV6-5 with TRBJ1-2; 7 positions agree with TRBD1. From germline, CDR1 is MNHEY and CDR2 SVGAGI. The CDR3 is made up of 11 amino acids. Germline trimming cut 6 bases from V and 10 bases from J; bases unmatched to any gene: 5. The CDR3 loop reads CASSRQGLYTF. DNA of the CDR3: TGTGCCAGCAGCAGACAGGGACTCTACACCTTC.

The V and J genes are TRBV5-6 and TRBJ1-2, with 10 nucleotides matching TRBD1. The J segment lost 3 bases and the V segment lost 0 bases, leaving 14 bases of the junction unmatched. The CDR3 has 19 amino acids. In germline, CDR1 is SGHDT, CDR2 YYEEEE. The CDR3 is CASSLGRTPGTGEYYGYTF. The DNA of the CDR3 is TGTGCCAGCAGCTTGGGTCGTACTCCCGGGACAGGGGAATACTATGGCTACACCTTC.

The chain links TRBV20-1 to TRBJ2-1; 8 bases are a match to TRBD2. Germline CDR1 is DFQATT and CDR2 is SNEGSKA (reference sequence). V lost 3 bases, J lost 5 bases, and 6 bases stayed unmatched. The CDR3 covers 14 residues. Here the CDR3 reads CSASLGLANNEQFF. The CDR3 coding sequence is TGCAGTGCTAGTCTCGGACTAGCTAACAATGAGCAGTTCTTC.

The rearrangement links TRBV7-6 to TRBJ2-1; 11 positions match TRBD2. Trimming cost V 4 bases and J 0 bases; bases outside gene matches: 14. The germline CDR1 and CDR2 sequences are SGHVS and FNYEAQ. The CDR3 covers 20 residues. The CDR3 nucleotides read TGTGCCAGCAGCTCCAAAATCGGACTAGCGGGCTGGAGCTCCTACAATGAGCAGTTCTTC. The encoded protein is CASSSKIGLAGWSSYNEQFF.

This CDR3 reads CASSSVNQPQHF. The CDR3 coding sequence is TGTGCCAGCAGTTCAGTAAATCAGCCCCAGCATTTT. The rearrangement links TRBV28 to TRBJ1-5; D is uncertain. The CDR3 consists of 12 residues. Germline V gives CDR1 MDHEN, CDR2 SYDVKM. V was pared by 4 bases and J by 4 bases, with 5 bases between.

V gene TRBV6-5 combines with J gene TRBJ1-2; possibly TRBD1 for D (6 bases). Per the germline V gene, CDR1 is MNHEY and CDR2 is SVGAGI. This CDR3 is built from 15 residues. V was pared by 2 bases and J by 8 bases, with 18 bases between. This CDR3 reads CASSYGQETRGGYTF. CDR3 bases: TGTGCCAGCAGTTACGGGCAGGAAACCAGGGGAGGCTACACCTTC.

The gene calls are TRBV5-1 and TRBJ1-4; D not resolved. Deletions cut 3 bases from V and 0 bases from J, with 6 bases between. Germline values: CDR1 SGHRS, CDR2 YFSETQ. This CDR3 region has 14 residues. The DNA for the CDR3 is TGCGCCAGCAGCTCCCTTGCAACTAATGAAAAACTGTTTTTT. Amino acid sequence: CASSSLATNEKLFF.

J is TRBJ2-1 and V is TRBV7-3, with 12 bases aligning to TRBD1. The germline V gene has CDR1 SGHTA and CDR2 FQGTGA. The CDR3 contains 15 residues. The V segment lost 3 bases and the J segment 7 bases; nucleotides outside the gene matches: 4. CDR3 nucleotide sequence: TGTGCCAGCAGCTTGGGACAGGGGGCGGTAAATGAGCAGTTCTTC. Translating it yields CASSLGQGAVNEQFF.

J is TRBJ2-1 and V is TRBV18; TRBD1 might be the D (6 bases). This CDR3 region has 17 residues. V lost 6 bases, J lost 3 bases, and 21 bases lay in between. The V gene's germline CDR1 is KGHSH and CDR2 LQKENI. The CDR3 sequence is CASSRGQSEGFYNEQFF. CDR3 coding DNA: TGTGCCAGCTCCCGCGGACAGAGCGAGGGTTTCTACAATGAGCAGTTCTTC.

V usage is TRBV5-1 and J usage is TRBJ2-2; 9 bases map to TRBD2. CDR1 and CDR2 (germline): SGHRS, YFSETQ. The CDR3 runs 15 residues. V lost 0 bases, J lost 7 bases, and 4 bases stayed unmatched. The DNA for the CDR3 is TGCGCCAGCAGCTTGGTGGTAGCGGGAGACGGGGAGCTGTTTTTT. Translating it yields CASSLVVAGDGELFF.

The V gene is TRBV15, the J gene TRBJ2-3; the match to TRBD1 covers 7 bases. Germline CDR1 reads LNHNV; CDR2 reads YYDKDF (reference sequence). After removal of 4 bases from V and 2 bases from J, the junction contained 6 bases not matched to a gene. The CDR3 contains 15 residues. The CDR3 bases are TGTGCCACCAGCACCAGACAGGGACCCACAGATACGCAGTATTTT. Its protein is CATSTRQGPTDTQYF.

The chain has TRBV7-9 and TRBJ2-1; 8 bases match TRBD2. The CDR3 is 15 amino acids. Germline assignment: CDR1 SEHNR and CDR2 FQNEAQ (reference sequence). Trimming took 4 bases from V and 5 from J; bases not matched to a gene: 7. CDR3 bases: TGTGCCAGCAGCTCACTAGCGGATGCCCACAATGAGCAGTTCTTC. Translation: CASSSLADAHNEQFF.

V usage is TRBV27 and J usage is TRBJ2-7, with 11 nucleotides matching TRBD1. Per germline, CDR1 MNHEY and CDR2 SMNVEV (reference sequence). This CDR3 is built from 14 residues. Germline trimming cut 1 base from V and 6 bases from J; bases unmatched to any gene: 2. The CDR3 sequence is CASSLFGQGAEQYF. DNA for the CDR3: TGTGCCAGCAGTTTATTCGGACAGGGGGCCGAGCAGTACTTC.

This chain connects TRBV5-1 to TRBJ2-1; 8 nucleotides line up with TRBD2. Germline-derived CDR1 and CDR2 are SGHRS and YFSETQ. This CDR3 has 14 residues. The V segment lost 5 bases and the J segment 5 bases; nucleotides outside the gene matches: 6. This CDR3 is CASSPGGPHNEQFF. Written as DNA, the CDR3 is TGCGCCAGCAGTCCGGGAGGGCCCCACAATGAGCAGTTCTTC. The entire variable domain, with the rest obtained from reference TRBV5-1 and TRBJ2-1, is as follows: KAGVTQTPRYLIKTRGQQVTLSCSPISGHRSVSWYQQTPGQGLQFLFEYFSETQRNKGNFPGRFSGRQFSNSRSEMNVSTLELGDSALYLCASSPGGPHNEQFFGPGTRLTVL.